One sample yielded the 23 T cell receptor beta chains listed below, sequenced in a study of shared T cell receptors in the human thymus. Here immunoSEQ multiplex PCR was the method, and the copy in TCRdb shows in-frame clones only, minus some. The sample carries some 700,000 clones, roughly 90% recorded once. Another study also made use of these data, one on human thymus T cells.

Material for sequencing was thymocytes. The receptors here all came from a boy in the first two years of life with a congenital heart defect.

This clone was seen only once. The rearrangement joins TRBV7-9 to TRBJ1-1, with TRBD1 as a possible D gene (5 bases). V shed 3 bases and J shed 0 bases, with 23 bases lying between them. CDR3 length: 19 amino acids. Germline values: CDR1 SEHNR, CDR2 FQNEAQ (reference sequence). As DNA, the CDR3 is TGTGCCAGCAGCTTTAGGGGCGCGAGACCGATATTAATGAACACTGAAGCTTTCTTT. Translated, it gives CASSFRGARPILMNTEAFF.

For the CDR3, the DNA is TGTGCCAGCAGCCAAGGGCTAGCGGGAGGGCCGGGCACAGATACGCAGTATTTT. Its translation: CASSQGLAGGPGTDTQYF. This chain links TRBV14 with TRBJ2-3; 12 nucleotides agree with TRBD2. With 1 base clipped from V and 1 base from J, the junction kept 6 bases outside the gene matches. Germline V gives CDR1 SGHDN, CDR2 FVKESK. CDR3 length: 18 amino acids. Full variable domain (missing parts from reference TRBV14 and TRBJ2-3): EAGVTQFPSHSVIEKGQTVTLRCDPISGHDNLYWYRRVMGKEIKFLLHFVKESKQDESGMPNNRFLAERTGGTYSTLKVQPAELEDSGVYFCASSQGLAGGPGTDTQYFGPGTRLTVL.

V is TRBV19 and J is TRBJ1-5; TRBD1 is a possible D gene (6 bases). The length of the CDR3 is 18 residues. The V and J ends lost 3 bases and 2 bases respectively, with 20 bases between them. CDR1 is LNHDA and CDR2 is SQIVND in the germline V gene (reference sequence). The CDR3: CASSIFAPQGGGNQPQHF. CDR3 coding DNA: TGTGCCAGTAGTATTTTTGCGCCACAGGGAGGGGGCAATCAGCCCCAGCATTTT.

The chain is built from TRBV23-1 and TRBJ1-4; TRBD1 matches at 10 bases. TRBV23-1 is marked as an open reading frame, function uncertain. The trim removed 0 bases at V and 5 bases at J, leaving 9 bases unmatched. This CDR3 region has 18 residues. The CDR3, as DNA: TGCGCCAGCAGTCAATCGGAGGACAGGGGGAAATGGAATGAAAAACTGTTTTTT. It encodes CASSQSEDRGKWNEKLFF.

The J gene is TRBJ2-7, the V gene TRBV7-6; possible D gene TRBD2, 6 bases. The CDR3 is 14 residues long. The V end was cut by 1 base, the J end by 7 bases, with 14 bases between. The germline V gene has CDR1 SGHVS and CDR2 FNYEAQ. The CDR3 sequence: CASSLDSPGGEQYF. The CDR3 nucleotides are TGTGCCAGCAGCTTAGATTCCCCCGGAGGGGAGCAGTACTTC.

The genes are TRBV15 and TRBJ2-3; maybe TRBD2 (6 bases). V lost 5 bases and J lost 2, with 11 bases in between. Germline V gene lookup returns CDR1 LNHNV and CDR2 YYDKDF (reference sequence). The CDR3 has 14 residues. The CDR3 here is CATSPRGFTDTQYF. DNA of the CDR3: TGTGCCACCAGCCCCCGGGGGTTCACAGATACGCAGTATTTT.

This chain connects TRBV5-4 to TRBJ2-1, with TRBD1 matching 7 bases. This CDR3 region has 18 residues. With V trimmed by 3 bases and J by 7 bases, 19 bases remained unmatched. The germline V gene encodes CDR1 SGHNT and CDR2 YYREEE (reference sequence). CDR3 protein: CASSSGSVGDSIKNEQFF. The CDR3 region has the DNA TGTGCCAGCAGCTCGGGTTCAGTTGGGGACAGCATTAAAAATGAGCAGTTCTTC.

The V call is TRBV28, the J call TRBJ2-1, with 8 bases matching TRBD2. With 5 bases clipped from V and 9 bases from J, the junction kept 9 bases outside the gene matches. The CDR3 is 14 amino acids. Germline V gives CDR1 MDHEN, CDR2 SYDVKM. This CDR3 reads CASSLPRGRTEQFF. CDR3 DNA: TGTGCCAGCAGTCTACCCCGCGGGAGGACTGAGCAGTTCTTC.

The J gene is TRBJ1-2, the V gene TRBV11-2; 8 nucleotides agree with TRBD1. This CDR3 is 18 amino acids long. Germline CDR1 is SGHAT and CDR2 is FQNNGV. With 0 bases clipped from V and 3 bases from J, the junction kept 12 bases outside the gene matches. The CDR3 sequence is CASSLEGARGLLDYGYTF. DNA of the CDR3: TGTGCCAGCAGCTTAGAGGGGGCCAGGGGGCTTCTGGACTATGGCTACACCTTC. Looking up the rest from reference TRBV11-2 and TRBJ1-2 gives the full variable domain: EAGVAQSPRYKIIEKRQSVAFWCNPISGHATLYWYQQILGQGPKLLIQFQNNGVVDDSQLPKDRFSAERLKGVDSTLKIQPAKLEDSAVYLCASSLEGARGLLDYGYTFGSGTRLTVV.

This sequence joins TRBV4-3 and TRBJ2-7; 7 positions agree with TRBD1. The trim removed 1 base at V and 3 bases at J, leaving 3 bases unmatched. The CDR3 extends over 14 amino acids. Germline lookup yields CDR1 LGHNA and CDR2 YSLEER. CDR3 bases: TGCGCCAGCAGCCAAGCCGACAGGGACTACGAGCAGTACTTC. It is translated as CASSQADRDYEQYF.

V is TRBV27 and J is TRBJ1-1; 10 bases agree with TRBD1. The CDR3 sequence is 14 residues long. With V trimmed by 2 bases and J by 6 bases, 3 bases remained unmatched. Germline CDR1 reads MNHEY; CDR2 reads SMNVEV (reference sequence). The chain's CDR3 is CASSLGQGDAEAFF. As DNA, the CDR3 is TGTGCCAGCAGTTTAGGACAGGGGGATGCTGAAGCTTTCTTT.

The chain joins TRBV18 to TRBJ2-7, with 7 positions matching TRBD2. The J segment lost 1 base and the V segment lost 0 bases, leaving 6 bases of the junction unmatched. Germline V gene data show CDR1 as KGHSH and CDR2 as LQKENI. The CDR3 totals 16 residues. The CDR3 region has the DNA TGTGCCAGCTCACCACCGTCGGGAGGCCCATCCTACGAGCAGTACTTC. As protein: CASSPPSGGPSYEQYF. The full variable domain, its missing parts supplied by reference TRBV18 and TRBJ2-7, is NAGVMQNPRHLVRRRGQEARLRCSPMKGHSHVYWYRQLPEEGLKFMVYLQKENIIDESGMPKERFSAEFPKEGPSILRIQQVVRGDSAAYFCASSPPSGGPSYEQYFGPGTRLTVT.

The CDR3 spells CASSYSGQGAGNTIYF. DNA of the CDR3: TGTGCCAGCAGTTACTCGGGACAGGGGGCTGGAAACACCATATATTTT. The chain is built from TRBV6-5 and TRBJ1-3; TRBD1 matches at 11 bases. There are 16 residues in the CDR3. CDR1 is MNHEY and CDR2 is SVGAGI in the germline V gene. V shed 0 bases, J shed 2 bases, and the junction held 0 bases outside the gene matches.

The chain carries TRBV19 and TRBJ2-1, with 10 bases aligning to TRBD2. J lost 7 bases, V lost 5 bases, and 14 bases had no gene match. The CDR3 extends over 17 amino acids. Germline V gene lookup returns CDR1 LNHDA and CDR2 SQIVND (reference sequence). Here the CDR3 reads CASSSHPPAGGGNEQFF. DNA of the CDR3: TGTGCCAGTAGTTCCCACCCACCAGCGGGAGGGGGGAATGAGCAGTTCTTC. Looking up the rest from reference TRBV19 and TRBJ2-1 gives the full variable domain: DGGITQSPKYLFRKEGQNVTLSCEQNLNHDAMYWYRQDPGQGLRLIYYSQIVNDFQKGDIAEGYSVSREKKESFPLTVTSAQKNPTAFYLCASSSHPPAGGGNEQFFGPGTRLTVL.

The chain carries TRBV9 and TRBJ1-1; TRBD1 matches at 8 bases. The CDR3 has 15 residues. CDR1 is SGDLS and CDR2 is YYNGEE in the germline V gene. J was trimmed by 1 base and V by 3 bases; bases with no gene match: 5. The CDR3: CASSARTGQNTEAFF. The CDR3 nucleotides are TGTGCCAGCAGCGCCCGGACAGGGCAGAACACTGAAGCTTTCTTT.

Concerning this clone: The same CDR3 arises from other DNA sequences in this sample as well. The chain joins TRBV30 to TRBJ2-3; unclear D gene. Germline CDR1 and CDR2: GTSNPN and SVGIG (reference sequence). The CDR3 has 14 residues. The V end was cut by 0 bases, the J end by 1 base, with 8 bases between. CDR3 region: CAWSVFRGTDTQYF. In DNA form, the CDR3 reads TGTGCCTGGAGTGTATTTCGCGGCACAGATACGCAGTATTTT.

The CDR3 nucleotides are TGTGCCAGCAGTGAAGTTATCACGATTAGCGGGAAGTTAGATACGCAGTATTTT. It translates to CASSEVITISGKLDTQYF. This rearrangement joins TRBV6-1 to TRBJ2-3, with 8 bases lining up with TRBD2. Unmatched junction bases numbered 14, after V lost 1 base and J lost 5 bases. CDR1 is MNHNS and CDR2 is SASEGT in the germline V gene. The CDR3 has 18 amino acids.

V and J are TRBV7-9 and TRBJ2-3; D gene uncertain. The germline gives CDR1 SEHNR, CDR2 FQNEAQ (reference sequence). With 2 bases removed from V and 3 bases from J, the gap between germline ends came to 9 bases. The CDR3 covers 14 residues. CDR3 nucleotide sequence: TGTGCCAGCAGCTTATTCCCCGGGACAGATACGCAGTATTTT. It codes for CASSLFPGTDTQYF.

The chain combines TRBV29-1 with TRBJ2-7; a weak D match, TRBD1 (5 bases). CDR1 and CDR2 from the germline V gene are SQVTM and ANQGSEA. V was pared by 7 bases and J by 0 bases, with 28 bases between. The CDR3 runs to 18 residues. CDR3 loop: CSGAILVGRENPSYEQYF. The CDR3 nucleotides are TGCAGCGGAGCAATTCTAGTCGGCAGGGAAAATCCCTCCTACGAGCAGTACTTC.

The V and J genes are TRBV10-1 and TRBJ2-1; 8 positions agree with TRBD2. Germline V lookup: CDR1 WNHNN, CDR2 SYGVQD (reference sequence). This CDR3 has 14 amino acids. J was trimmed by 9 bases and V by 7 bases; bases with no gene match: 11. Here the CDR3 reads CASNSGTREGEQFF. The CDR3 nucleotides read TGCGCCAGCAATTCCGGGACTAGGGAGGGTGAGCAGTTCTTC.

As concerns this clone: An end of the junction does not agree with germline; a read error may underlie this. The chain employs TRBV4-1 and TRBJ1-1, with 12 bases matching TRBD1. There are 18 residues in the CDR3. CDR1 is MGHRA and CDR2 is YSYEKL in the germline V gene. CDR3 sequence reads: CANSQLRDRGPPGTEAFF. In DNA form, the CDR3 reads TGCGCCAACAGCCAACTCCGGGACAGGGGGCCACCGGGCACTGAAGCTTTCTTT.

The chain is built from TRBV6-5 and TRBJ2-7, with TRBD2 matching 10 bases. Trimming cost V 0 bases and J 6 bases; bases outside gene matches: 5. Looked up from germline, CDR1 is MNHEY and CDR2 is SVGAGI. The CDR3 has 15 amino acids. Here the CDR3 DNA reads TGTGCCAGCAGTTACTCGGCTAGCGGGAGCGCCGAGCAGTACTTC. As protein: CASSYSASGSAEQYF.

This clone was seen once. The rearrangement uses TRBV7-3 and TRBJ1-2, with TRBD1 identical over 9 bases. This CDR3 spans 17 amino acids. Germline CDR1 is SGHTA and CDR2 is FQGTGA. V shed 2 bases, J shed 0 bases, and the junction held 7 bases outside the gene matches. The CDR3 loop is CASSLFTGGLANYGYTF. The CDR3 DNA is TGTGCCAGCAGCTTATTTACAGGGGGCTTAGCTAACTATGGCTACACCTTC.